This T cell receptor (beta chain) was recorded in a study of blood T cells in healthy people across ages. Using a J-beta primer mix together with a sample-barcoded 5' primer, a second PCR was run for 7 to 11 cycles. Via MiXCR, TCRdb re-called the 5' RACE reads, giving one row per CDR3 protein. The table includes about 970,000 distinct CDR3 sequences, roughly half detected once. This clonotype was sampled from a woman aged 55-75 years in good health. The sequencing sample was made of blood.

The DNA of the CDR3 is TGTGCCAGCAGCTCTACCACGACAGGGGTGAGCCAGCCCCAGCATTTT. It encodes CASSSTTTGVSQPQHF. The chain uses TRBV7-9 and TRBJ1-5, with TRBD1 identical over 8 bases. The germline gives CDR1 SEHNR, CDR2 FQNEAQ (reference sequence). With V trimmed by 4 bases and J by 7 bases, 12 bases remained unmatched. The CDR3 contains 16 residues.